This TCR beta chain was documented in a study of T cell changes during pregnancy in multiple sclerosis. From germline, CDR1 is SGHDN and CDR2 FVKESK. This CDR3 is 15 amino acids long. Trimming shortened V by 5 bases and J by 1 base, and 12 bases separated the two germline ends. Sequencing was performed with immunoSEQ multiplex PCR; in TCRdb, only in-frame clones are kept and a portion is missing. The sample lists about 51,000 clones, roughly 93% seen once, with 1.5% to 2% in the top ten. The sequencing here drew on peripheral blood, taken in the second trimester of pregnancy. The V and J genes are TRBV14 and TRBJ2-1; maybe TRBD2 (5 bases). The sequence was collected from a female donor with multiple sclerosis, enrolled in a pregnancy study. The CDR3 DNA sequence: TGTGCCAGCAGCGACCTATCGGGGTCCTACAATGAGCAGTTCTTC. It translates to CASSDLSGSYNEQFF.